These T cell receptor beta chains were read from a single sample in a study of identical twins. TCRdb reanalysed the 5' RACE reads using MiXCR and keeps one entry per CDR3 protein. The table shows roughly 700,000 distinct CDR3 sequences, with roughly 8% occurring only once. This same sample was also part of a study on yellow fever vaccine responses in identical twins.

Sequencing was done on a sample of PBMCs. The receptor set was obtained from a woman aged 18-29 years in good health. Each CDR3 is given with its conserved first and last residue. The D gene is left open where the match is weak. Size tells how often a clone was seen (once, few, many) or the class of an expanded clone, and some rows leave it out.

clone_size: once; d_call: -; j_call: TRBJ2-5; v_call: TRBV7-3; cdr3_nt: TGTGCCAGCAGCTTAACTGGGGGGGCCCAAGAGACCCAGTACTTC; cdr3_aa: CASSLTGGAQETQYF
clone_size: -; d_call: TRBD2; j_call: TRBJ2-1; v_call: TRBV14; cdr3_nt: TGTGCCAGCAGGACTAGCGGGAACAACAATGAGCAGTTCTTC; cdr3_aa: CASRTSGNNNEQFF
clone_size: -; d_call: TRBD2; j_call: TRBJ2-1; v_call: TRBV7-2; cdr3_nt: TGTGCCAGCAGCTTAGCGGGGAGGGGACTGGCTGTGTCTCCGCAGTTCTTC; cdr3_aa: CASSLAGRGLAVSPQFF
clone_size: -; d_call: TRBD2; j_call: TRBJ2-2; v_call: TRBV5-1; cdr3_nt: TGCGCCAGCAGCGCCGGACTAGCGGGAGCGGCCGGGGAGCTGTTTTTT; cdr3_aa: CASSAGLAGAAGELFF
clone_size: few; d_call: TRBD2; j_call: TRBJ2-3; v_call: TRBV9; cdr3_nt: TGTGCCAGCAGCCCCCAGGGACTAGCGGCTAGCACAGATACGCAGTATTTT; cdr3_aa: CASSPQGLAASTDTQYF
clone_size: many; d_call: TRBD1; j_call: TRBJ2-1; v_call: TRBV14; cdr3_nt: TGTGCCAGCAGCCCGGGACAGGGGCTAAAGAATGAGCAGTTCTTC; cdr3_aa: CASSPGQGLKNEQFF
clone_size: few; d_call: TRBD1; j_call: TRBJ2-3; v_call: TRBV10-3; cdr3_nt: TGTGCCATCAGGGGACAGGCCACAGATACGCAGTATTTT; cdr3_aa: CAIRGQATDTQYF
clone_size: -; d_call: -; j_call: TRBJ2-3; v_call: TRBV28; cdr3_nt: TGTGCCAGCAGGACCGGAAGGCTAGCCCACCGCACAGATACGCAGTATTTT; cdr3_aa: CASRTGRLAHRTDTQYF
clone_size: many; d_call: -; j_call: TRBJ2-3; v_call: TRBV7-2; cdr3_nt: TGTGCCAGCAGCTTGGGACTGCGCACAGATACGCAGTATTTT; cdr3_aa: CASSLGLRTDTQYF
clone_size: -; d_call: -; j_call: TRBJ2-3; v_call: TRBV14; cdr3_nt: TGTGCCAGCAGCCAAGGTAATCGTCGCACAGATACGCAGTATTTT; cdr3_aa: CASSQGNRRTDTQYF
clone_size: -; d_call: TRBD2; j_call: TRBJ2-5; v_call: TRBV28; cdr3_nt: TGTGCCAGCAGCTGGGGACCTAGCGGGAGCCTCCAAGAGACCCAGTACTTC; cdr3_aa: CASSWGPSGSLQETQYF
clone_size: many; d_call: -; j_call: TRBJ1-1; v_call: TRBV7-9; cdr3_nt: TGTGCCAGCAGCTTAGAGACAGCGAACACTGAAGCTTTCTTT; cdr3_aa: CASSLETANTEAFF
clone_size: few; d_call: -; j_call: TRBJ2-2; v_call: TRBV27; cdr3_nt: TGTGCCAGCAGTTCTTGGGCTAGTATATCTGGGGAGCTGTTTTTT; cdr3_aa: CASSSWASISGELFF
clone_size: many; d_call: -; j_call: TRBJ2-7; v_call: TRBV5-1; cdr3_nt: TGCGCCAGCAGCTCCGGGACATACTACGAGCAGTACTTC; cdr3_aa: CASSSGTYYEQYF
clone_size: many; d_call: -; j_call: TRBJ2-1; v_call: TRBV12-3/TRBV12-4; cdr3_nt: TGTGCCTCTATGGGCCGACGGCCCCAAAATGAGCAGTTCTTC; cdr3_aa: CASMGRRPQNEQFF
clone_size: -; d_call: TRBD2; j_call: TRBJ2-2; v_call: TRBV27; cdr3_nt: TGTGCCAGCAGCCCAGAACTAGCGGGATTTGACACCGGGGAGCTGTTTTTT; cdr3_aa: CASSPELAGFDTGELFF
clone_size: -; d_call: -; j_call: TRBJ2-5; v_call: TRBV14; cdr3_nt: TGTGCCAGCAGCCTTGCCTTAGGGCTAGAGACCCAGTACTTC; cdr3_aa: CASSLALGLETQYF
clone_size: few; d_call: -; j_call: TRBJ1-6; v_call: TRBV6-1; cdr3_nt: TGTGCCAGCAGCAACAGAGAAGAGTTCGCACCCCTCCACTTT; cdr3_aa: CASSNREEFAPLHF
clone_size: once; d_call: TRBD2; j_call: TRBJ2-1; v_call: TRBV7-3; cdr3_nt: TGTGCCAGCCGGGAAACGGCGGGGGGGCCGGTTGAGCAGTTCTTC; cdr3_aa: CASRETAGGPVEQFF
clone_size: -; d_call: -; j_call: TRBJ1-5; v_call: TRBV2; cdr3_nt: TGTGCCAGCAGTACCGGGGCACTAAATCAGCCCCAGCATTTT; cdr3_aa: CASSTGALNQPQHF
clone_size: few; d_call: TRBD2; j_call: TRBJ2-5; v_call: TRBV20-1; cdr3_nt: TGCAGTGCGAGAGCGGGGGGCACCGGAGAGACCCAGTACTTC; cdr3_aa: CSARAGGTGETQYF
clone_size: few; d_call: -; j_call: TRBJ2-6; v_call: TRBV5-6; cdr3_nt: TGTGCCAGCAGCCCATGGGGGGCCTCTGGGGCCAACGTCCTGACTTTC; cdr3_aa: CASSPWGASGANVLTF
clone_size: few; d_call: TRBD1; j_call: TRBJ1-1; v_call: TRBV29-1; cdr3_nt: TGCAGCGTTGTGGGACAGGGTGGGACTACTGAAGCTTTCTTT; cdr3_aa: CSVVGQGGTTEAFF
clone_size: few; d_call: TRBD2; j_call: TRBJ2-5; v_call: TRBV6-2/TRBV6-3; cdr3_nt: TGTGCCAGCACCCTCCACGCCAGCGGGGCAGAGACCCAGTACTTC; cdr3_aa: CASTLHASGAETQYF
clone_size: -; d_call: TRBD1; j_call: TRBJ1-6; v_call: TRBV7-9; cdr3_nt: TGTGCCAGCAGTTCCGGGACAGATTCACCCCTCCACTTT; cdr3_aa: CASSSGTDSPLHF
clone_size: -; d_call: -; j_call: TRBJ2-7; v_call: TRBV7-2; cdr3_nt: TGTGCCAGCAGCTTACGTCCCGAACCCTACGAGCAGTACTTC; cdr3_aa: CASSLRPEPYEQYF
clone_size: -; d_call: -; j_call: TRBJ2-7; v_call: TRBV18; cdr3_nt: TGTGCCAGCTCACCACAAAGGGATTCCTACGAGCAGTACTTC; cdr3_aa: CASSPQRDSYEQYF
clone_size: few; d_call: TRBD2; j_call: TRBJ2-3; v_call: TRBV5-1; cdr3_nt: TGCGCCAGCAGCTTACTTAGCGGGACAACAGATACGCAGTATTTT; cdr3_aa: CASSLLSGTTDTQYF
clone_size: many; d_call: -; j_call: TRBJ1-1; v_call: TRBV5-1; cdr3_nt: TGCGCCAGCAGCTCGGCAGGGGAATCGTTGAACACTGAAGCTTTCTTT; cdr3_aa: CASSSAGESLNTEAFF
clone_size: -; d_call: -; j_call: TRBJ1-1; v_call: TRBV30; cdr3_nt: TGTGCCTGGAGTAAGGCTGAAGCTTTCTTT; cdr3_aa: CAWSKAEAFF
clone_size: few; d_call: -; j_call: TRBJ1-3; v_call: TRBV10-3; cdr3_nt: TGTGCCATCAGTGGACAGACTGGAAACACCATATATTTT; cdr3_aa: CAISGQTGNTIYF
clone_size: once; d_call: TRBD2; j_call: TRBJ2-3; v_call: TRBV23-1; cdr3_nt: TGCGCCAGCAGTCAATCCCCGGGACTAGACGATACGCAGTATTTT; cdr3_aa: CASSQSPGLDDTQYF
clone_size: -; d_call: -; j_call: TRBJ1-1; v_call: TRBV4-1; cdr3_nt: TGCGCCAGCAGCCGAGCCCGGACAACAGGGTCCCCTGAAGCTTTCTTT; cdr3_aa: CASSRARTTGSPEAFF
clone_size: few; d_call: -; j_call: TRBJ1-5; v_call: TRBV10-2; cdr3_nt: TGCGCCAGCAGTGATGGGGGCGCGTATCAGCCCCAGCATTTT; cdr3_aa: CASSDGGAYQPQHF
clone_size: -; d_call: -; j_call: TRBJ2-3; v_call: TRBV7-2; cdr3_nt: TGTGCCAGCAGCTCCGACTGGGGCGCAGATACGCAGTATTTT; cdr3_aa: CASSSDWGADTQYF
clone_size: -; d_call: -; j_call: TRBJ2-2; v_call: TRBV9; cdr3_nt: TGTGCCAGCAGCGTAGATGGGGGGTACGGGGAGCTGTTTTTT; cdr3_aa: CASSVDGGYGELFF
clone_size: many; d_call: TRBD1; j_call: TRBJ1-5; v_call: TRBV20-1; cdr3_nt: TGCAGTGCTAGAAACGCGCGGACAGGGGGGGATCAGCCCCAGCATTTT; cdr3_aa: CSARNARTGGDQPQHF
clone_size: -; d_call: -; j_call: TRBJ1-2; v_call: TRBV9; cdr3_nt: TGTGCCAGCAGCGATGAGGACAGAATCTATGGCTACACCTTC; cdr3_aa: CASSDEDRIYGYTF
clone_size: once; d_call: TRBD1; j_call: TRBJ2-5; v_call: TRBV7-8; cdr3_nt: TGTGCCAGCAGCTCTCCGGACAGGGCGAGGGTGGAGACCCAGTACTTC; cdr3_aa: CASSSPDRARVETQYF
clone_size: -; d_call: -; j_call: TRBJ2-4; v_call: TRBV20-1; cdr3_nt: TGCAGTGCTATGAGAGGCGCCAAAAACATTCAGTACTTC; cdr3_aa: CSAMRGAKNIQYF
clone_size: few; d_call: TRBD1; j_call: TRBJ1-1; v_call: TRBV28; cdr3_nt: TGTGCCAGCGGACAGGGTAGGTACACTGAAGCTTTCTTT; cdr3_aa: CASGQGRYTEAFF
clone_size: many; d_call: TRBD1; j_call: TRBJ2-5; v_call: TRBV20-1; cdr3_nt: TGCAGTGCTCGTAAAACCCCGGACAGGGCCTACCAAGAGACCCAGTACTTC; cdr3_aa: CSARKTPDRAYQETQYF
clone_size: -; d_call: TRBD1; j_call: TRBJ2-1; v_call: TRBV5-1; cdr3_nt: TGCGCCAGCAGCTTTCCGACAGGGGGTAACAATGAGCAGTTCTTC; cdr3_aa: CASSFPTGGNNEQFF
clone_size: -; d_call: TRBD2; j_call: TRBJ2-3; v_call: TRBV6-4; cdr3_nt: TGTGCCAGCAGTGAACAAGCGGGGGGGTCAGATACGCAGTATTTT; cdr3_aa: CASSEQAGGSDTQYF
clone_size: few; d_call: TRBD2; j_call: TRBJ2-2; v_call: TRBV14; cdr3_nt: TGTGCCAGCAGCCACCGGGTGGTAGCGGGATCTCCCGCCGGGGAGCTGTTTTTT; cdr3_aa: CASSHRVVAGSPAGELFF
clone_size: few; d_call: -; j_call: TRBJ2-5; v_call: TRBV29-1; cdr3_nt: TGCAGCGTTGGGCCAGTCGTGCAAGAGACCCAGTACTTC; cdr3_aa: CSVGPVVQETQYF
clone_size: -; d_call: TRBD1; j_call: TRBJ2-7; v_call: TRBV15; cdr3_nt: TGTGCCACCAGCAGAGATAGTACAGGGGCGTTGGGGTCCGAGCAGTACTTC; cdr3_aa: CATSRDSTGALGSEQYF
clone_size: few; d_call: -; j_call: TRBJ2-7; v_call: TRBV2; cdr3_nt: TGTGCCAGCTTGGGGCGGGGGCAAGAAGAGCAGTACTTC; cdr3_aa: CASLGRGQEEQYF